The 18 T cell receptor beta chains given below trace back to one sample, sequenced in a study of response to subunit inactivated influenza vaccine. TCRdb redid the calling of the RT-PCR reads with MiXCR, one entry per CDR3 protein. Altogether 500,000 to 600,000 distinct CDR3 sequences are present, about an eighth being singletons, with the ten largest covering roughly a tenth. Sequencing was performed on PBMCs from blood, taken on the day of vaccination. Receptors originate from a man between 45 and 60 years old who received an inactivated influenza vaccine.

This clonotype was counted a few times. V and J are TRBV9 and TRBJ2-1, with 9 bases identical to TRBD2. Losses at the gene ends were 0 bases for V and 8 bases for J; bases not matched to a gene: 9. The length of the CDR3 is 16 residues. CDR1 and CDR2 from the germline V gene are SGDLS and YYNGEE. In nucleotides, the CDR3 is TGTGCCAGCAGCGTAGGAGGCGGGAGGGGAGTCCATGAGCAGTTCTTC. It encodes CASSVGGGRGVHEQFF.

V gene TRBV27 combines with J gene TRBJ2-3, with D maybe TRBD1 (5 bases). V was cut by 9 bases and J by 3 bases, with 16 bases left in between. Germline CDR1 reads MNHEY; CDR2 reads SMNVEV (reference sequence). This CDR3 is 14 amino acids long. DNA for the CDR3: TGTGCCAGTTCTATAGGGGTGGGAACAGATACGCAGTATTTT. It is translated as CASSIGVGTDTQYF.

This clonotype has only a few counts. The chain uses TRBV6-6 and TRBJ2-2; the match to TRBD1 covers 8 bases. Germline trimming cut 8 bases from V and 6 bases from J; bases unmatched to any gene: 5. The CDR3 runs to 13 residues. Per the germline V gene, CDR1 is MNHNY and CDR2 is SVGAGI (reference sequence). The CDR3 sequence: CASHQQGAGELFF. In DNA form, the CDR3 reads TGTGCCAGCCACCAACAGGGGGCCGGGGAGCTGTTTTTT.

The chain couples TRBV7-9 to TRBJ1-2; weak D call: TRBD1 (6 bases). This CDR3 spans 12 amino acids. Germline lookup yields CDR1 SEHNR and CDR2 FQNEAQ (reference sequence). Between the trimmed V and J ends, which lost 6 bases and 8 bases, there was a span of 13 bases. The CDR3 spells CASRRGAEGYTF. CDR3 coding DNA: TGTGCCAGCAGGCGGGGGGCGGAGGGCTACACCTTC. Based on the CDR3 plus reference TRBV7-9 and TRBJ1-2, the full variable domain is DTGVSQNPRHKITKRGQNVTFRCDPISEHNRLYWYRQTLGQGPEFLTYFQNEAQLEKSRLLSDRFSAERPKGSFSTLEIQRTEQGDSAMYLCASRRGAEGYTFGSGTRLTVV.

V is TRBV6-1 and J is TRBJ2-1; TRBD1 is a possible D gene (5 bases). CDR1 MNHNS and CDR2 SASEGT come from the germline V gene. The CDR3 runs to 10 residues. Trimming shortened V by 4 bases and J by 10 bases, and 5 bases separated the two germline ends. CDR3 sequence: CASSAGEQFF. The CDR3 DNA sequence: TGTGCCAGCAGTGCAGGGGAGCAGTTCTTC.

In this sample, this clonotype turned up many times. The chain is built from TRBV6-2 or TRBV6-3 and TRBJ2-7, with 14 bases matching TRBD2. Unmatched junction bases numbered 16, after V lost 8 bases and J lost 4 bases. The CDR3 contains 18 residues. From germline, CDR1 is MNHEY and CDR2 SVGEGT. The CDR3 DNA reads TGTGCCAGCGAGAAAGCTGAACCGGGACTAGCGGGAGTATACGAGCAGTACTTC. Translated, it gives CASEKAEPGLAGVYEQYF.

In this sample, this clonotype turned up a few times. J is TRBJ2-1 and V is TRBV12-3 or TRBV12-4; D unresolved. Trimming removed 5 bases at V and 2 bases at J, with 10 bases between. The CDR3 consists of 14 residues. The CDR3 sequence is CASSLSTTYNEQFF. DNA for the CDR3: TGTGCCAGCAGTCTAAGCACAACCTACAATGAGCAGTTCTTC.

This clonotype was counted between two and nine times. The rearrangement links TRBV5-6 to TRBJ1-2; D is uncertain. CDR3 size: 12 residues. Germline values: CDR1 SGHDT, CDR2 YYEEEE. Trimming cost V 4 bases and J 4 bases, with 8 bases left between them. CDR3 coding DNA: TGTGCCAGCAGCACCACAGCCTATGGCTACACCTTC. It translates to CASSTTAYGYTF.

This clonotype turned up a few times. V is TRBV4-3 and J is TRBJ2-7; 14 bases match TRBD2. J was trimmed by 4 bases and V by 3 bases; bases with no gene match: 5. CDR1 and CDR2 (germline): LGHNA, YSLEER. This CDR3 contains 16 residues. The CDR3 DNA is TGCGCCAGCAGCCAGGAGGGACTAGCGGGAGATTACGAGCAGTACTTC. Its translation is CASSQEGLAGDYEQYF.

V gene TRBV5-5 combines with J gene TRBJ2-5, with TRBD2 matching over 8 bases. CDR3 size: 14 residues. V shed 4 bases and J 5 bases; nucleotides not matched to a gene: 7. In germline, CDR1 is SGHKS, CDR2 YYEKEE (reference sequence). CDR3 loop: CASSTGLETETQYF. CDR3 DNA sequence: TGTGCCAGCAGCACGGGACTAGAGACGGAGACCCAGTACTTC. Combining the CDR3 with reference TRBV5-5 and TRBJ2-5 gives the whole variable domain DAGVTQSPTHLIKTRGQQVTLRCSPISGHKSVSWYQQVLGQGPQFIFQYYEKEERGRGNFPDRFSARQFPNYSSELNVNALLLGDSALYLCASSTGLETETQYFGPGTRLLVL.

In this sample, this clonotype turned up a few times. V gene TRBV12-3 or TRBV12-4 combines with J gene TRBJ2-7; 10 bases line up with TRBD1. The CDR3 sequence is 16 residues long. Trimming at V came to 2 bases and at J to 4 bases, leaving 8 bases not matched to a gene. The CDR3 spells CASSLLLDRGSYEQYF. The CDR3 region has the DNA TGTGCCAGCAGTTTATTGTTGGACAGGGGGTCGTACGAGCAGTACTTC.

This clonotype was counted a few times. The J gene is TRBJ2-3, the V gene TRBV7-2, with 13 bases lining up with TRBD2. Germline trimming cut 5 bases from V and 4 bases from J; bases unmatched to any gene: 6. The V gene's germline CDR1 is SGHTA and CDR2 FQGNSA. The CDR3 covers 16 residues. The CDR3 protein is CASSGKTSGGPDTQYF. CDR3 coding DNA: TGTGCCAGCAGCGGGAAGACTAGCGGGGGGCCAGATACGCAGTATTTT.

Only a few counts were recorded for this clonotype. V gene TRBV3-1 combines with J gene TRBJ2-5; 14 bases agree with TRBD2. V dropped 3 bases and J dropped 5; count of bases not matched to a gene: 8. CDR3 length: 17 residues. The germline gives CDR1 LGHDT, CDR2 YNNKEL (reference sequence). The CDR3 DNA reads TGTGCCAGCAGCCAGACTAGCGGGAGGGCCGTTTATGAGACCCAGTACTTC. Protein sequence: CASSQTSGRAVYETQYF.

This clonotype showed up just a few times. The J gene is TRBJ2-1, the V gene TRBV20-1; D possibly corresponds to TRBD1 (5 bases). V gave up 4 bases and J gave up 3 bases, with 13 bases separating them. Germline CDR1 is DFQATT and CDR2 is SNEGSKA (reference sequence). The CDR3 loop spans 14 amino acids. The CDR3 sequence is CSAKGPRIYNEQFF. The CDR3 DNA is TGCAGTGCTAAGGGGCCCCGAATCTACAATGAGCAGTTCTTC.

In this sample, this clonotype turned up a few times. V usage is TRBV12-3 or TRBV12-4 and J usage is TRBJ1-4, with D possibly being TRBD1 (6 bases). V lost 7 bases and J 8 bases, leaving 17 bases between the germline ends. CDR3 length: 14 amino acids. CDR3 region: CASTLTGGGEKLFF. DNA for the CDR3: TGTGCCAGCACCTTGACAGGAGGAGGCGAAAAACTGTTTTTT.

This clonotype was seen more than once but under ten times. The V call is TRBV2, the J call TRBJ2-7; possibly TRBD1 for D (6 bases). The ends were cut back, 3 bases at V and 0 bases at J, with 12 bases in the middle. There are 15 residues in the CDR3. The germline gives CDR1 SNHLY, CDR2 FYNNEI. Written as DNA, the CDR3 is TGTGCCAGCAGTGAGTCGAGGACAGCCTCCTACGAGCAGTACTTC. As protein: CASSESRTASYEQYF. The complete variable domain, with remaining parts taken from reference TRBV2 and TRBJ2-7, reads EPEVTQTPSHQVTQMGQEVILRCVPISNHLYFYWYRQILGQKVEFLVSFYNNEISEKSEIFDDQFSVERPDGSNFTLKIRSTKLEDSAMYFCASSESRTASYEQYFGPGTRLTVT.

A few counts support this clonotype. This chain joins TRBV7-6 and TRBJ2-5; D remains ambiguous. Germline values: CDR1 SGHVS, CDR2 FNYEAQ. Deletions cut 8 bases from V and 5 bases from J, with 15 bases between. CDR3 length: 13 residues. The DNA of the CDR3 is TGTGCCAGCGCCCCCAATTTTGGGGAGACCCAGTACTTC. Translated: CASAPNFGETQYF.

This clonotype was counted ten times or more. The V call is TRBV6-5, the J call TRBJ2-3; D ambiguous. CDR1 is MNHEY and CDR2 is SVGAGI in the germline V gene. Trimming shortened V by 0 bases and J by 0 bases, and 7 bases separated the two germline ends. CDR3 length: 15 residues. In DNA form, the CDR3 reads TGTGCCAGCAGTTACTCGCCGCTTAGCACAGATACGCAGTATTTT. Translated: CASSYSPLSTDTQYF.